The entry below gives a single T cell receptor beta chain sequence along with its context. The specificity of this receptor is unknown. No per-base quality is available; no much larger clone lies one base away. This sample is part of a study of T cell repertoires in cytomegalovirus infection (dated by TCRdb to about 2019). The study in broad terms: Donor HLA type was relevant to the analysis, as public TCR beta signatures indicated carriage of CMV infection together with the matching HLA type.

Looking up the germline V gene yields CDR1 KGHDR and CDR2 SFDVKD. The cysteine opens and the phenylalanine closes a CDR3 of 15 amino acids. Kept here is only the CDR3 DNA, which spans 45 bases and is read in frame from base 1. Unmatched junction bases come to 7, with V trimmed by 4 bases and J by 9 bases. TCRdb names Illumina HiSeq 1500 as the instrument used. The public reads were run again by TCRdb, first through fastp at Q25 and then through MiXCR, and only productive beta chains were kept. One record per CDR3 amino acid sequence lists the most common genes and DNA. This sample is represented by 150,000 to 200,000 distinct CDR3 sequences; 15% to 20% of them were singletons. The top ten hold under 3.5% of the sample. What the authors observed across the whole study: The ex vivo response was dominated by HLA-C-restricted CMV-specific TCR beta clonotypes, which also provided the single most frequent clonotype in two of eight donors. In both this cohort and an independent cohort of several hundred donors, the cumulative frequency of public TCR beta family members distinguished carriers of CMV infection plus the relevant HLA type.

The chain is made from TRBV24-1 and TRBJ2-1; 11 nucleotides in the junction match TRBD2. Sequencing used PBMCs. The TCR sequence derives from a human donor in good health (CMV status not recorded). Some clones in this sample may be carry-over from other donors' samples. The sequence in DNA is TGTGCCACCAGTGACTTAGCGGGAGGGCCGATTGAGCAGTTCTTC. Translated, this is CATSDLAGGPIEQFF.